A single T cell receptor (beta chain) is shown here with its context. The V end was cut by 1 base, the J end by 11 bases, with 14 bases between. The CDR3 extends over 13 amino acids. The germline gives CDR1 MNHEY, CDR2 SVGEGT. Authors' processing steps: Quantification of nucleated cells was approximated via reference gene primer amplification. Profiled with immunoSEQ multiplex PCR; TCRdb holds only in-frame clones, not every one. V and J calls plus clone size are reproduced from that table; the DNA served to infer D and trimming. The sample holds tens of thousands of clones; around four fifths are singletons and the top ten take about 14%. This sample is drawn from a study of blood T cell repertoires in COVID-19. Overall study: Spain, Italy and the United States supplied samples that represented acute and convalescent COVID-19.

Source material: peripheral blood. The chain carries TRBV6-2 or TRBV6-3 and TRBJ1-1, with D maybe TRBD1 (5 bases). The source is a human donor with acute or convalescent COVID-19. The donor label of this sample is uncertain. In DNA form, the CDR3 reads TGTGCCAGCAGTTACTGGGCCAGGGCCTACGCTTTCTTT. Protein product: CASSYWARAYAFF.